This T cell receptor beta chain was identified during a study of blood T cell repertoires in COVID-19. Overall study context: The United States, Italy and Spain were the sources of the acute and convalescent COVID-19 samples. From T cells, B-cell-depleted T cells, or PBMCs came the material, which was cDNA or gDNA.

The CDR3 is 16 amino acids. V was clipped by 0 bases and J by 4 bases, with 15 bases between them. CDR1 and CDR2 (germline): SGDLS, YYNGEE. As processed by the authors: Reference gene primer amplification yielded estimated nucleated cell counts. Produced via immunoSEQ multiplex PCR; TCRdb's table is partial and in-frame only. That table furnishes V, J and clone size, whereas the DNA furnished D and trimming. The sample has about 68,000 clones; roughly 89% are singletons. The receptor was derived from a man aged 30-40 years with acute or convalescent COVID-19. The V and J genes are TRBV9 and TRBJ2-3; possible D gene TRBD2, 5 bases. Source material: peripheral blood. The CDR3 DNA is TGTGCCAGCAGCGTAGGCGCTAGTGGGAGCGCAGATACGCAGTATTTT. As protein: CASSVGASGSADTQYF.